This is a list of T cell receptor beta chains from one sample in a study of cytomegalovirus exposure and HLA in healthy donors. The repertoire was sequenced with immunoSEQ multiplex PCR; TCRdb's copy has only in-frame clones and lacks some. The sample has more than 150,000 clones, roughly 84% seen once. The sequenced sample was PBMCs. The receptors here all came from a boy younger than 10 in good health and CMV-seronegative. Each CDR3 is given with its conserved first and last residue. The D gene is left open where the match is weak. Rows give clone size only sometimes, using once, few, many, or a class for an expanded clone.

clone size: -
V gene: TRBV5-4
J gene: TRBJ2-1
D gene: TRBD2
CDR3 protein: CASSPGTSGRINEQFF
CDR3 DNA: TGTGCCAGCAGCCCCGGGACTAGCGGGAGGATCAATGAGCAGTTCTTC

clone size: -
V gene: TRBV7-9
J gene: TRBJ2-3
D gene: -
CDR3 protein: CASSFTGEATDTQYF
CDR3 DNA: TGTGCCAGCAGCTTTACAGGGGAGGCCACAGATACGCAGTATTTT

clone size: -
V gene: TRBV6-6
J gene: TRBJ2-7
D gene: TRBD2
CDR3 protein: CASSRWTSNYEQYF
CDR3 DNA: TGTGCCAGCAGCCGATGGACTAGCAACTACGAGCAGTACTTC

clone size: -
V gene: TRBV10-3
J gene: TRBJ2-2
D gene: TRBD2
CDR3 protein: CAISEGTRRGRGELFF
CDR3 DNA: TGTGCCATCAGTGAAGGGACTAGGAGGGGGAGAGGGGAGCTGTTTTTT

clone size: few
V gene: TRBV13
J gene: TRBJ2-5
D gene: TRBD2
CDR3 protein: CASSPPGFGGETQYF
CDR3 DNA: TGTGCCAGCAGCCCCCCCGGCTTCGGGGGGGAGACCCAGTACTTC

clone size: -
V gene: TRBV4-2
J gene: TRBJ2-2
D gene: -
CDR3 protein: CASSQDGGGELFF
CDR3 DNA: TGTGCCAGCAGCCAAGACGGTGGCGGGGAGCTGTTTTTT

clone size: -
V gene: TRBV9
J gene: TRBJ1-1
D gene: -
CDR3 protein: CASSGGSVTEAFF
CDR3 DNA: TGTGCCAGCAGCGGAGGTAGCGTTACTGAAGCTTTCTTT

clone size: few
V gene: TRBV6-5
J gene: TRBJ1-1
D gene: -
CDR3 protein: CASRPQGSGPEAFF
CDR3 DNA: TGTGCCAGCAGGCCACAGGGCTCCGGACCTGAAGCTTTCTTT

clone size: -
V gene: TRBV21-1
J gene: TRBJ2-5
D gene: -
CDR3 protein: CASGLQRQETQYF
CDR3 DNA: TGTGCCAGCGGCCTCCAGCGGCAAGAGACCCAGTACTTC

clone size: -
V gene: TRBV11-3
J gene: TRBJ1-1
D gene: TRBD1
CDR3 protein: CASSPGQGYTEAFF
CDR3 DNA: TGTGCCAGCAGCCCAGGACAGGGGTACACTGAAGCTTTCTTT

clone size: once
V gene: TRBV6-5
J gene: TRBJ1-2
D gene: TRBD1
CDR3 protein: CASSRTGSYGYTF
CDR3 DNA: TGTGCCAGCAGTCGGACAGGGAGCTATGGCTACACCTTC

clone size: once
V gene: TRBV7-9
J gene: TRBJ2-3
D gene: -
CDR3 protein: CASSPTGQGGTDTQYF
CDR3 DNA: TGTGCCAGCAGCCCGACAGGTCAGGGGGGTACAGATACGCAGTATTTT

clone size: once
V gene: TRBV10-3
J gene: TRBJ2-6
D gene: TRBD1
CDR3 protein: CAISDLLDRVSGANVLTF
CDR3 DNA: TGTGCCATCAGTGACCTACTCGACAGGGTCTCTGGGGCCAACGTCCTGACTTTC

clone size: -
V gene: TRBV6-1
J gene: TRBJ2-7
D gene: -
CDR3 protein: CASRRTTSYEQYF
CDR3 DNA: TGTGCCAGCAGAAGGACTACTTCCTACGAGCAGTACTTC

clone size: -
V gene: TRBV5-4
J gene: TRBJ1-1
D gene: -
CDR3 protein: CASSLGSREAFF
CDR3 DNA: TGTGCCAGCAGCTTGGGGTCGCGGGAAGCTTTCTTT

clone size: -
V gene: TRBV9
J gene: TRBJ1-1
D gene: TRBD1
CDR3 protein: CASSALTGEDTEAFF
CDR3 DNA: TGTGCCAGCAGCGCCTTGACAGGGGAGGACACTGAAGCTTTCTTT

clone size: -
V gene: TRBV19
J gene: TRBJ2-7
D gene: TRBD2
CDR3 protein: CASSIWREGQREQYF
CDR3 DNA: TGTGCCAGTAGTATCTGGCGGGAGGGCCAACGGGAGCAGTACTTC

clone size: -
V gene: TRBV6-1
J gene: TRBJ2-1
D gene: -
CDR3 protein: CASSRGHWQFF
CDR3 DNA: TGTGCCAGCAGTAGGGGACACTGGCAGTTCTTC

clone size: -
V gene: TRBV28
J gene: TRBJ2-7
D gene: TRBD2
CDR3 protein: CASSPGTSGRDEQYF
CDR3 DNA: TGTGCCAGCAGTCCGGGGACTAGCGGGAGAGACGAGCAGTACTTC

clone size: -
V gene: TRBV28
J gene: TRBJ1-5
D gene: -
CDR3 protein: CASSLTGFNQPQHF
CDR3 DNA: TGTGCCAGCAGCCTGACAGGTTTCAATCAGCCCCAGCATTTT

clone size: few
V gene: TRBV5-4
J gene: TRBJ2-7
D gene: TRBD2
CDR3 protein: CASSLESSGREQYF
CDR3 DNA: TGTGCCAGCAGCTTGGAGTCTAGCGGGAGGGAGCAGTACTTC

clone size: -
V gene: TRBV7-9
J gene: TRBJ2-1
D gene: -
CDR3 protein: CASSLGQFNDEQFF
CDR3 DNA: TGTGCCAGCAGCTTAGGACAGTTTAACGACGAGCAGTTCTTC

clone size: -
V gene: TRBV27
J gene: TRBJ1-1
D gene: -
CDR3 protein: CASSLGRDTEAFF
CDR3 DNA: TGTGCCAGCAGTTTAGGTCGGGACACTGAAGCTTTCTTT

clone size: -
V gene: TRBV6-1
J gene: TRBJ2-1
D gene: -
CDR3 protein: CASRATSPSYNEQFF
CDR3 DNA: TGTGCCAGCAGGGCTACTAGTCCCTCCTACAATGAGCAGTTCTTC

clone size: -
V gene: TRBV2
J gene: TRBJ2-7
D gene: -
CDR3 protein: CASSPTLDEQYF
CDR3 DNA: TGTGCCAGCAGCCCAACTCTCGACGAGCAGTACTTC

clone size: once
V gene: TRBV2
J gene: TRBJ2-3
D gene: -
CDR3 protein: CASRIMTGLTHTDTQYF
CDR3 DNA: TGTGCCAGCAGGATTATGACAGGCCTTACCCACACAGATACGCAGTATTTT

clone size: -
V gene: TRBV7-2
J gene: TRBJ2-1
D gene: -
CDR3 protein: CASSLTIPSSYNEQFF
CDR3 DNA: TGTGCCAGCAGCCTAACTATACCGAGCTCCTACAATGAGCAGTTCTTC

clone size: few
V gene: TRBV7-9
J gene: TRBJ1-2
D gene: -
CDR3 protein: CASSLGSRRFYGYTF
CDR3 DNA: TGTGCCAGCAGCTTAGGATCTCGGAGGTTCTATGGCTACACCTTC

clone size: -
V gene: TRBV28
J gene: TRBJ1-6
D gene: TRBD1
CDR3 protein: CASILRTGGNSPLHF
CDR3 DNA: TGTGCCAGCATCTTACGGACAGGGGGGAATTCACCCCTCCACTTT

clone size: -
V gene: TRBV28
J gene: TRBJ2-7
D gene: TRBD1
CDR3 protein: CASSFTDRAPGSYEQYF
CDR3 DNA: TGTGCCAGCAGTTTCACCGACAGGGCCCCAGGGAGCTACGAGCAGTACTTC

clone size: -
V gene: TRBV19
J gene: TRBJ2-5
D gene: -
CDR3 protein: CASSREETQYF
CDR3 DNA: TGTGCCAGTAGTCGGGAAGAGACCCAGTACTTC

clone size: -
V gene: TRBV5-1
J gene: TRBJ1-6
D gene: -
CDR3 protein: CASSPDMRNSPLHF
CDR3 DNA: TGCGCCAGCAGCCCGGACATGCGGAATTCACCCCTCCACTTT

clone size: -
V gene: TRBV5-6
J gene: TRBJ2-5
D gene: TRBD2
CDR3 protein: CASREGLGKETQYF
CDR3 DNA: TGTGCCAGCAGGGAGGGACTAGGGAAGGAGACCCAGTACTTC

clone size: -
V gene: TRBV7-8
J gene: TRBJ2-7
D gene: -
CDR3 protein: CASSLVAPRYYEQYF
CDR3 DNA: TGTGCCAGCAGCTTAGTTGCCCCGAGGTACTACGAGCAGTACTTC

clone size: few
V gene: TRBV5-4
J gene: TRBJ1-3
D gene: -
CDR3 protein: CASSYDTSSGNTIYF
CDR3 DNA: TGTGCCAGCAGCTATGACACGAGCTCTGGAAACACCATATATTTT

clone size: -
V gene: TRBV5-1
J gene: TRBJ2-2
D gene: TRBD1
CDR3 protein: CASSLDRVPGELFF
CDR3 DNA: TGCGCCAGCAGCCTCGACAGGGTTCCCGGGGAGCTGTTTTTT

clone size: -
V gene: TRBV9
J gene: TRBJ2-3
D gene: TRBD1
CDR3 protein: CASSVFYSGGADTQYF
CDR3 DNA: TGTGCCAGCAGCGTTTTTTATTCAGGGGGCGCAGATACGCAGTATTTT

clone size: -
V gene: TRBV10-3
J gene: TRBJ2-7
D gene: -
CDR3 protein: CAAGGIRSYEQYF
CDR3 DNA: TGTGCCGCCGGGGGAATCAGGAGTTACGAGCAGTACTTC

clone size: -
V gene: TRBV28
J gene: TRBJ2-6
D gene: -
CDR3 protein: CASSLWQGSTNVLTF
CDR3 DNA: TGTGCCAGCAGTTTATGGCAGGGGTCGACCAACGTCCTGACTTTC

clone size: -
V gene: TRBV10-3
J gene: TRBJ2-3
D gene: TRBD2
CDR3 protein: CAISESRTSGYGGLDTQYF
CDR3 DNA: TGTGCCATCAGTGAGTCTCGGACTAGCGGGTATGGGGGACTGGATACGCAGTATTTT

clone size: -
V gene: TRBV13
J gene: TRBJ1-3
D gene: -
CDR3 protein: CASSLRGLLNTIYF
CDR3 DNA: TGTGCCAGCAGCTTACGGGGATTATTAAACACCATATATTTT

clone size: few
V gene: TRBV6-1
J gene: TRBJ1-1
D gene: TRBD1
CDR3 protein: CASSEVGTGLNTEAFF
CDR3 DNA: TGTGCCAGCAGTGAAGTCGGGACAGGGTTGAACACTGAAGCTTTCTTT

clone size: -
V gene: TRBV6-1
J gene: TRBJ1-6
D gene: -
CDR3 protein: CAAWGGNYNSPLHF
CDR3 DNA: TGTGCCGCCTGGGGGGGTAACTATAATTCACCCCTCCACTTT

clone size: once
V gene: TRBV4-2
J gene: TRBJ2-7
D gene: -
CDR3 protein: CASSQGGTYEQYF
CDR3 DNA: TGTGCCAGCAGCCAAGGAGGGACCTACGAGCAGTACTTC